A selection of T cell receptor beta chains follows, all from one sample in a study of blood T cell repertoires in COVID-19. TCRdb's table, derived via immunoSEQ multiplex PCR, lists solely in-frame clones and lacks some. The repertoire holds around 68,000 clones, 65% to 85% seen once, with about 10% in the top ten. The specimen was peripheral blood. The receptors shown here come from a woman between 50 and 59 years old with acute or convalescent COVID-19. Each CDR3 is given with its conserved first and last residue. The D gene is left open where the match is weak. Expanded clones are given a class, and other clones once, few, many or no size at all.

TRBV19,TRBD1,-,TRBJ2-1,TGTGCCAGTAGTACGTGGGACAGGGGGCGGGCCGTTAACAATGAGCAGTTCTTC,CASSTWDRGRAVNNEQFF
TRBV28,-,few,TRBJ1-1,TGTGCCAGCAGTTCCGCGAGGGTAGTAGCTTTCTTT,CASSSARVVAFF
TRBV5-1,-,-,TRBJ2-3,TGCGCCAGCAGCTTGAGTCGGCGGGGCACAGATACGCAGTATTTT,CASSLSRRGTDTQYF
TRBV6-5,TRBD2,-,TRBJ2-3,TGTGCCAGCAGTTACGGACTAGCGGGAGGGCCAGATACGCAGTATTTT,CASSYGLAGGPDTQYF
TRBV28,TRBD1,medium-sized,TRBJ1-5,TGTGCCAGCAGCGTTGGGACAGGGGGCGCGCGACAGCCCCAGCATTTT,CASSVGTGGARQPQHF
TRBV11-2,-,once,TRBJ2-1,TGTGCCAGCAGCTTAGAACCGCGGAAGCAGTTCTTC,CASSLEPRKQFF
TRBV11-2,-,-,TRBJ2-7,TGTGCCAGCAGCTTATCGTTAGGAGGGTCCTACGAGCAGTACTTC,CASSLSLGGSYEQYF
TRBV6-5,TRBD1,-,TRBJ1-1,TGTGCCAGCAGGCGACAGGGGCTCTTGAACACTGAAGCTTTCTTT,CASRRQGLLNTEAFF
TRBV7-2,-,-,TRBJ1-1,TGTGCCAGCAGCTTAAACAGGGTGGGGACTGAAGCTTTCTTT,CASSLNRVGTEAFF
TRBV2,-,-,TRBJ1-5,TGTGCCAGCAGTGAAACGAGGGCTCAGCCCCAGCATTTT,CASSETRAQPQHF
TRBV27,TRBD2,-,TRBJ2-5,TGTGCCAGCAGTTTATCGCCGACTAGCGGGAGTGAGACCCAGTACTTC,CASSLSPTSGSETQYF
TRBV15,-,-,TRBJ2-3,TGTGCCACCAGCAGAGTAGTAGGCACAGATACGCAGTATTTT,CATSRVVGTDTQYF
TRBV7-2,-,few,TRBJ1-5,TGTGCCAGCAGCTTAGGAGGCAGTAGCAATCAGCCCCAGCATTTT,CASSLGGSSNQPQHF
TRBV5-6,TRBD2,-,TRBJ2-3,TGTGCCAGCAGTCGGAGGGCGGGACTAGCGCCTCCCGATACGCAGTATTTT,CASSRRAGLAPPDTQYF
TRBV11-2,TRBD2,-,TRBJ2-3,TGTGCCAGCAGCCCAGTTCGCGGGGGGGGATCACTAGGCACAGATACGCAGTATTTT,CASSPVRGGGSLGTDTQYF
TRBV9,-,few,TRBJ1-1,TGTGCCAGCAGCGTACGAGTCGGCACTGAAGCTTTCTTT,CASSVRVGTEAFF
TRBV27,TRBD1,-,TRBJ1-6,TGTGCCAGCAGTTGGGGACAGGGCCGTTCACCCCTCCACTTT,CASSWGQGRSPLHF
TRBV9,TRBD1,-,TRBJ1-6,TGTGCCAGCAGCTCTCAACAGGGGAGCTCCTATAATTCACCCCTCCACTTT,CASSSQQGSSYNSPLHF
TRBV6-5,TRBD2,few,TRBJ2-1,TGTGCCAGCAGTTACGCGGGAGGCCCTAACAATGAGCAGTTCTTC,CASSYAGGPNNEQFF
TRBV2,-,-,TRBJ1-2,TGTGCCAGCAGAGAGGGGCCGGGACAACAAGGGTACACCTTC,CASREGPGQQGYTF
TRBV16,-,-,TRBJ1-3,TGTGCCAGCAGCCAATCCACGAGCTCTGGAAACACCATATATTTT,CASSQSTSSGNTIYF
TRBV7-8,-,-,TRBJ2-1,TGTGCCAGCAGCTTATCAGGCAGCTACTACAATGAGCAGTTCTTC,CASSLSGSYYNEQFF
TRBV7-2,TRBD2,-,TRBJ2-5,TGTGCCAGCAGCCCTCGACTAGCCCGAGAGACCCAGTACTTC,CASSPRLARETQYF
TRBV10-3,-,few,TRBJ1-5,TGTGCCATCACCCCGGCGGAGGGCCAGCCCCAGCATTTT,CAITPAEGQPQHF